This T cell receptor beta chain was sequenced during a study of identical twins. Study-wide results and caveats: The study found excess low generation probability among twin-shared out-of-frame alpha sequences. Abundant beta clonotypes from cord blood had fewer insertions, unlike memory repertoires, which showed none. The study based its conclusions on cross-sectional statistical analysis and did not follow the same donors.

Donors were all healthy Caucasians. MiXCR was run by TCRdb on the 5' RACE reads, yielding one entry per CDR3 protein. This table has a few hundred thousand distinct CDR3 sequences, approximately 8.8% appearing once. This clonotype was seen a single time. The antigen remains unidentified. The CDR3 sequence is 14 residues long. The germline CDR1 and CDR2 sequences are SGHTA and FQGNSA. The V end was cut by 6 bases, the J end by 10 bases, with 21 bases between. Sequenced input: naive T cells sorted from blood. The chain combines TRBV7-2 with TRBJ2-5; perhaps TRBD1 as D (6 bases). This sequence originates from a woman aged 45-59 years in good health. The CDR3 DNA reads TGTGCCAGCAGACGTCCGGGACACCGGTGGGACCAGTACTTC. It specifies CASRRPGHRWDQYF.